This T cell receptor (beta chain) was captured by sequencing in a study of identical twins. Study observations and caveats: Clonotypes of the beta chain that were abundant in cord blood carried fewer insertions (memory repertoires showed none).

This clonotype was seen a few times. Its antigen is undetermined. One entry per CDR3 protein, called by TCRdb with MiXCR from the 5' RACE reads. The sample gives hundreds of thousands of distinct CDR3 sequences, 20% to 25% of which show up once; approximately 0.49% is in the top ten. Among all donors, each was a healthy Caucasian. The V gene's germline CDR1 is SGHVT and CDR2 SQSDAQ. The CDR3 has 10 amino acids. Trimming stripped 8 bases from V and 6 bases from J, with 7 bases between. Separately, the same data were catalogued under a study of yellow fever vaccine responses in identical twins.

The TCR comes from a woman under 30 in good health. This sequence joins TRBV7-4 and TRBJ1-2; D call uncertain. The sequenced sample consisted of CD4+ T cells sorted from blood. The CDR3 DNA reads TGTGCCAGCTTCGAGGATGGCTACACCTTC. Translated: CASFEDGYTF.